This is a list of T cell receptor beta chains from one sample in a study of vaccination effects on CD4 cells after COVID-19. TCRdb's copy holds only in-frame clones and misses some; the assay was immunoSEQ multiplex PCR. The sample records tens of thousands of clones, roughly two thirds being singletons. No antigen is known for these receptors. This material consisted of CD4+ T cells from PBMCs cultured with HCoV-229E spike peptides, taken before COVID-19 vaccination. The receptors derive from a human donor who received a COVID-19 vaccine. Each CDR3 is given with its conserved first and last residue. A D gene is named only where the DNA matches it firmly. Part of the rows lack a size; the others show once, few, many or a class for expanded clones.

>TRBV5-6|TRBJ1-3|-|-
TGTGCCAGCAGCTGGGGGCCGCAGAGTTACACCATATATTTT
CASSWGPQSYTIYF
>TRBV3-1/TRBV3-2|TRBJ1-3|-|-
TGTGCCAGCAGCCAGAACCTTGGAAACACCATATATTTT
CASSQNLGNTIYF
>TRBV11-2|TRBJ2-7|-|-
TGTGCCAGCAGCTCTTACTACGAGCAGTACTTC
CASSSYYEQYF
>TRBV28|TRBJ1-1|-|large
TGTGCCAGCAGTTTGGGGAAGGGAAGGACTGAAGCTTTCTTT
CASSLGKGRTEAFF
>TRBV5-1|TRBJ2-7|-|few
TGCGCCAGCAGCTTGGTGGATGCTACCTACGAGCAGTACTTC
CASSLVDATYEQYF
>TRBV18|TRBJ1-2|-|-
TGTGCCAGCTCACCACCGGACACTCCTAACTATGGCTACACCTTC
CASSPPDTPNYGYTF
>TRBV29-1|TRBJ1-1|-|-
TGCAGCGTTGGACGGAACTTGAACACTGAAGCTTTCTTT
CSVGRNLNTEAFF
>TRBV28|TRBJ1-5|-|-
TGTGCCAGCAGTCTTCCTGACATGGTAGGCAATCAGCCCCAGCATTTT
CASSLPDMVGNQPQHF
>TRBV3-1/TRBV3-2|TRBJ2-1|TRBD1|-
TGTGCCAGCAGCCCCGGACAGGATTTATATGAGCAGTTCTTC
CASSPGQDLYEQFF
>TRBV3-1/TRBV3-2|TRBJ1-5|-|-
TGTGCCAGCAGCCAAGTCAGCAATCAGCCCCAGCATTTT
CASSQVSNQPQHF
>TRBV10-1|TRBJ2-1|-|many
TGCGCCAGCAGGTACAGATCCCCCTATTACAATGAGCAGTTCTTC
CASRYRSPYYNEQFF
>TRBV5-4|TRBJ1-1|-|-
TGTGCCAGCAGCTCAACAGGGAGAGGGAACACTGAAGCTTTCTTT
CASSSTGRGNTEAFF
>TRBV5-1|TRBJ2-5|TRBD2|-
TGCGCCAGCAGCTGGGATCTCGAACGGGGGGGGCAAGAGACCCAGTACTTC
CASSWDLERGGQETQYF
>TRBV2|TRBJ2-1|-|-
TGTGCCAGCAGGCTCCCGGGAACGCCGGGGAATGAGCAGTTCTTC
CASRLPGTPGNEQFF
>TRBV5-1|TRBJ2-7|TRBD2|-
TGCGCCAGCAGCCTTTTAGCGGGGGGGACCCCGGAGCAGTACTTC
CASSLLAGGTPEQYF
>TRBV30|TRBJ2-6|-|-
TGTGCCTGGAGCACCGACAGCCTTGGGGCCAACGTCCTGACTTTC
CAWSTDSLGANVLTF
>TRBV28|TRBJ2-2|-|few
TGTGCCAGCAGTTTCTGGAAGGGATCCGGGGAGCTGTTTTTT
CASSFWKGSGELFF
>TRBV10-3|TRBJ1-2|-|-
TGTGCCATCAGTGATGACCCTTATGGCTACACCTTC
CAISDDPYGYTF
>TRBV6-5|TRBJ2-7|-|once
TGTGCCAGCAGTTACGGGCAGCTGCTATCATACGAGCAGTACTTC
CASSYGQLLSYEQYF
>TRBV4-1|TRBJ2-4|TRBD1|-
TGCGCCAGCAGCCGACTACAGGGGGCCAAAAACATTCAGTACTTC
CASSRLQGAKNIQYF
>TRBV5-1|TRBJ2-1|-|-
TGCGCCAGCAGCTTGGACACTAGAGGAGGTTTCAATGAGCAGTTCTTC
CASSLDTRGGFNEQFF
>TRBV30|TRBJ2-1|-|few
TGTGCCTGGAGTGTACTAGCTCCATATGAGCAGTTCTTC
CAWSVLAPYEQFF
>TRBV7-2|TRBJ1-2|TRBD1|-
TGTGCCAGCAGCCGAACAGGGGCTGCTGGCTACACCTTC
CASSRTGAAGYTF
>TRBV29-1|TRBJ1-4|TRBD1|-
TGCAGCGTTGGGTCGGGGACAGGGGTCGAAAAACTGTTTTTT
CSVGSGTGVEKLFF
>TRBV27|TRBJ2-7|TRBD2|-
TGTGCCAGCAGTTTACGGCGGGAGTCTCACCACGAGCAGTACTTC
CASSLRRESHHEQYF
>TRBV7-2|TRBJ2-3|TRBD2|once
TGTGCCAGCCGCGAAAGCGGGAGATCAGATACGCAGTATTTT
CASRESGRSDTQYF
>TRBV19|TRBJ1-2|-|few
TGTGCCAGTAGTATAGTAGACAGCCATGGCTACACCTTC
CASSIVDSHGYTF
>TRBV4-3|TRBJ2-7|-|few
TGCGCCAGCAGCCAAGGGGGACCCAGGGAAACCTACGAGCAGTACTTC
CASSQGGPRETYEQYF
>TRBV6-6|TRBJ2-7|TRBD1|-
TGTGCCAGCACCGAACCGGGACAGGGCTACGAGCAGTACTTC
CASTEPGQGYEQYF
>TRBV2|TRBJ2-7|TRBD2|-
TGTGCCAGCAGTCAACCCGGGACTATGGCCTACGAGCAGTACTTC
CASSQPGTMAYEQYF
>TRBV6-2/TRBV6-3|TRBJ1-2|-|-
TGTGCCAGCAGTTACTATCCGGCGGTCCAGGGCCACCGGGGCTATGGCTACACCTTC
CASSYYPAVQGHRGYGYTF
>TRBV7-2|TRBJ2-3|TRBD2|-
TGTGCCAGCAGCTTTCGCTCTAGCGGGGGGTTTGGAGATACGCAGTATTTT
CASSFRSSGGFGDTQYF
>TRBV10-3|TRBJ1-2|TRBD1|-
TGTGCCATCAGTGAAAGACAGGGGAGGGTTGGCTACACCTTC
CAISERQGRVGYTF
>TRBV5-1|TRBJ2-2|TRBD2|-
TGCGCCAGCAGCCCCCCTAGCGGGAGGGACCCCGGGGAGCTGTTTTTT
CASSPPSGRDPGELFF
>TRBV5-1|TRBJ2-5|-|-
TGCGCCAGCAGCTTGGCACCCAGGAAAGAGACCCAGTACTTC
CASSLAPRKETQYF
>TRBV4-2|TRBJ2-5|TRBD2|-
TGTGCCAGCAGCCGACTAGCGGGGGGCCAAGAGACCCAGTACTTC
CASSRLAGGQETQYF
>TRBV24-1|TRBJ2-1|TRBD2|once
TGTGCCACCAGTGACCGGACTAGCGGGAGGCCCATCAATGAGCAGTTCTTC
CATSDRTSGRPINEQFF
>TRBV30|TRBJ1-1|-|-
TGTGCCTGGAATTTAGGGGTAAGGACTGAAGCTTTCTTT
CAWNLGVRTEAFF
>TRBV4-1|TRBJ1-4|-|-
TGCGCCAGCAGCCAAGGACAGTATTTCGCGAATGAAAAACTGTTTTTT
CASSQGQYFANEKLFF
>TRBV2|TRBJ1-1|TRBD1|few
TGTGCCAGCGGGCAGGGGGAGAACACTGAAGCTTTCTTT
CASGQGENTEAFF
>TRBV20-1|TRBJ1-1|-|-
TGCAGTGCTAGTAGACAGGCCGGGGGAGCTTTCTTT
CSASRQAGGAFF
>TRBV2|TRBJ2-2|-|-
TGTGCCAGCAGGATAGACAGGTCGAACACCGGGGAGCTGTTTTTT
CASRIDRSNTGELFF
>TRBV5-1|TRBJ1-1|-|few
TGCGCCAGCAGCTTGGCCGCGGGCGGGACTGAAGCTTTCTTT
CASSLAAGGTEAFF
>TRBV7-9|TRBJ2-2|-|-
TGTGCCAGCAGCTTAGGACCCGGGGAGCTGTTTTTT
CASSLGPGELFF
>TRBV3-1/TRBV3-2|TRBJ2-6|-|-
TGTGCCAGCAGAGGTCCCTCCTTTTCCTCTGGGGCCAACGTCCTGACTTTC
CASRGPSFSSGANVLTF